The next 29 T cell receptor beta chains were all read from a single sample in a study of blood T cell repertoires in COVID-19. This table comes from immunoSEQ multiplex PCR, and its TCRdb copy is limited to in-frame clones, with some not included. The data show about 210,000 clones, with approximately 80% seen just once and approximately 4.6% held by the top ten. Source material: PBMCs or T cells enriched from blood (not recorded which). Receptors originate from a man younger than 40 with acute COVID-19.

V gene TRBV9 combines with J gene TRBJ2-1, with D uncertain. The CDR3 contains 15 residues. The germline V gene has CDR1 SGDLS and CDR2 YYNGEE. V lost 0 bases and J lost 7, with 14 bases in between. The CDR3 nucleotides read TGTGCCAGCAGCGTAGTCGGAACAGCCCCTAATGAGCAGTTCTTC. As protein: CASSVVGTAPNEQFF.

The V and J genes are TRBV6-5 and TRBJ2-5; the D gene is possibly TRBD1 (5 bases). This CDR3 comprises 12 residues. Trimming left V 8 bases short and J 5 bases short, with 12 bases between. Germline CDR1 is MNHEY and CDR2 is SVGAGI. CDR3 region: CASGQTEETQYF. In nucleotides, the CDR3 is TGTGCCAGCGGGCAGACAGAGGAGACCCAGTACTTC.

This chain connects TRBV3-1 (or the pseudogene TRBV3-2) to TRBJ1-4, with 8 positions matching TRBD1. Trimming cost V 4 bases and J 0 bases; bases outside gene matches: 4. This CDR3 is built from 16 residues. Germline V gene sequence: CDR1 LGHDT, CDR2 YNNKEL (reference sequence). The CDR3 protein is CASSPGQAATNEKLFF. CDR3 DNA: TGTGCCAGCAGCCCGGGACAGGCTGCAACTAATGAAAAACTGTTTTTT.

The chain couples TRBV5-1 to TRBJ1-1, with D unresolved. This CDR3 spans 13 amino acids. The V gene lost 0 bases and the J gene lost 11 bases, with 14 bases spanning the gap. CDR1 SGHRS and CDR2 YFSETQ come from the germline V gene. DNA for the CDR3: TGCGCCAGCAGCTTGGGCGGGCCGAATGGGGCTTTCTTT. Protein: CASSLGGPNGAFF.

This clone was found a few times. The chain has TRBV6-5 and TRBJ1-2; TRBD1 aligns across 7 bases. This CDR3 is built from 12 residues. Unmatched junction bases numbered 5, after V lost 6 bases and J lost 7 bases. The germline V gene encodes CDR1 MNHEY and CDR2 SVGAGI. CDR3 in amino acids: CASSPTGAGYTF. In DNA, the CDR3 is TGTGCCAGCAGCCCCACAGGGGCTGGCTACACCTTC.

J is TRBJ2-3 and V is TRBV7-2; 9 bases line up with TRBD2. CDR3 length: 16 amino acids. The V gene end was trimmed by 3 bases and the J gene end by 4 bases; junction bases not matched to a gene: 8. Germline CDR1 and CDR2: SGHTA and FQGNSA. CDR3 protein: CASSFAGGGRSDTQYF. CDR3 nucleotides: TGTGCCAGCAGCTTTGCGGGGGGGGGCCGTTCAGATACGCAGTATTTT.

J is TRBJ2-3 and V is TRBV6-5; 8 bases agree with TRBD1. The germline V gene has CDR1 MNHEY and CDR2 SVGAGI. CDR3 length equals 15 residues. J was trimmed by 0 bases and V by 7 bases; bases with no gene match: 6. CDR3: CASTARQGSTDTQYF. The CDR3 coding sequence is TGTGCCAGCACCGCCCGACAGGGGAGCACAGATACGCAGTATTTT.

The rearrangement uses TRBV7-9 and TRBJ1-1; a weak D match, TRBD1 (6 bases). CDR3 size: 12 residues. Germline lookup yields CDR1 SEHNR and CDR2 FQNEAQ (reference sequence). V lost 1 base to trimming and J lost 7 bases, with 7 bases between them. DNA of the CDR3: TGTGCCAGCAGCTTAGACAGGGTTGAAGCTTTCTTT. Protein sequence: CASSLDRVEAFF.

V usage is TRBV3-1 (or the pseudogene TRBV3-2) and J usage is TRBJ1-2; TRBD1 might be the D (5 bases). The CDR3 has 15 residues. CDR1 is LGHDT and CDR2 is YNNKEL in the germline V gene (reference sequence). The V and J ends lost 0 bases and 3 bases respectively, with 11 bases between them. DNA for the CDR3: TGTGCCAGCAGCCAAGATAGGGGCAGGGACTATGGCTACACCTTC. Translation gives CASSQDRGRDYGYTF.

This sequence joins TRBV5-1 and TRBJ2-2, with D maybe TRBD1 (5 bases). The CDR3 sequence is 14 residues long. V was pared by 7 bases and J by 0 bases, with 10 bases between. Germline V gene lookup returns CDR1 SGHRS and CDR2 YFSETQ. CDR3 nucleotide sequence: TGCGCCAGCTTGGGGCAGACGAACACCGGGGAGCTGTTTTTT. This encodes CASLGQTNTGELFF.

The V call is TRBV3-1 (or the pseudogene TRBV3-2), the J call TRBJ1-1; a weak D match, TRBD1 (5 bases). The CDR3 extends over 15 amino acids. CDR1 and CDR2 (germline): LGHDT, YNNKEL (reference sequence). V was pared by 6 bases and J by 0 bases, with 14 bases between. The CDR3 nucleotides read TGTGCCAGCAGACCCACAGGCGAAATGAACACTGAAGCTTTCTTT. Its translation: CASRPTGEMNTEAFF.

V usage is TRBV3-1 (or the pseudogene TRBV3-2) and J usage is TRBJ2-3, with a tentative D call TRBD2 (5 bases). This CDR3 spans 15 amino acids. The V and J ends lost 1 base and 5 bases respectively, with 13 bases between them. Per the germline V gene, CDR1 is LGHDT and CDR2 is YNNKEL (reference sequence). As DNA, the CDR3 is TGTGCCAGCAGCCAAGGATCCAGCGGTAGAGATACGCAGTATTTT. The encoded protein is CASSQGSSGRDTQYF.

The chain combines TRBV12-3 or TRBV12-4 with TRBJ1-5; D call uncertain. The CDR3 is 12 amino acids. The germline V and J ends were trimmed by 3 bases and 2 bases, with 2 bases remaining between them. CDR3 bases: TGTGCCAGCAGTTTCGGCAATCAGCCCCAGCATTTT. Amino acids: CASSFGNQPQHF.

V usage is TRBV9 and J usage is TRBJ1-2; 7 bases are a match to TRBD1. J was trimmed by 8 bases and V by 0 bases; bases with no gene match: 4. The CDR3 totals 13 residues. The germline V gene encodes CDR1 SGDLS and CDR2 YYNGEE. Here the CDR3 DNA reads TGTGCCAGCAGCGTAGGGGGACAGAAAGGCTACACCTTC. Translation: CASSVGGQKGYTF.

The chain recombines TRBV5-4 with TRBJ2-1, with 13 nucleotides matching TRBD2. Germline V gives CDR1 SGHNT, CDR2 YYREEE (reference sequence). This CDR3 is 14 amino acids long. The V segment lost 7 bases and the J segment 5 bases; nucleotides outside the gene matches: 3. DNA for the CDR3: TGTGCCAGCGCGACTAGCGGGGGGCACAATGAGCAGTTCTTC. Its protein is CASATSGGHNEQFF.

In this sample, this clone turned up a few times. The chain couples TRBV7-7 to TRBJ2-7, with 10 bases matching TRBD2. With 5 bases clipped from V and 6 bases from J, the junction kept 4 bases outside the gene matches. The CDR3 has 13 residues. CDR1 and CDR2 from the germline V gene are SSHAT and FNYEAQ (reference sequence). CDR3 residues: CASSQAGGPEQYF. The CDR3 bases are TGTGCCAGCAGCCAAGCGGGAGGGCCCGAGCAGTACTTC. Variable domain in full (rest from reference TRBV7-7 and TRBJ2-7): GAGVSQSPRYKVTKRGQDVTLRCDPISSHATLYWYQQALGQGPEFLTYFNYEAQPDKSGLPSDRFSAERPEGSISTLTIQRTEQRDSAMYRCASSQAGGPEQYFGPGTRLTVT.

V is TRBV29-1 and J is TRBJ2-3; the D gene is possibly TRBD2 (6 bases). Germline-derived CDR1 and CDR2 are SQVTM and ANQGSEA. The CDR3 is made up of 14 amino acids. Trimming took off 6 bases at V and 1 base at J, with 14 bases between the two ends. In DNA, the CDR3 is TGCAGCGTGGGGGGTGGCAGGGGCACAGATACGCAGTATTTT. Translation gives CSVGGGRGTDTQYF.

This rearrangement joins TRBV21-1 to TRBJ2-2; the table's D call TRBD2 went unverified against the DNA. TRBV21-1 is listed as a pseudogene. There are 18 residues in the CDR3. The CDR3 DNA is TGTGCCAGCAGCGATGGGCCTAGCGGGGGGCCATACACCGGGGAGCTGTTTTTT. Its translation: CASSDGPSGGPYTGELFF.

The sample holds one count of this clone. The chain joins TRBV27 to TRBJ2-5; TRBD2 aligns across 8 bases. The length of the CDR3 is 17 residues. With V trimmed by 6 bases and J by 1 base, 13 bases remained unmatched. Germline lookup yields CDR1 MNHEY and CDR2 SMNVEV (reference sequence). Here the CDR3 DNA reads TGTGCCAGCAGCTTGCTCGGGGGGGTGGGCCCCCAAGAGACCCAGTACTTC. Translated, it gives CASSLLGGVGPQETQYF.

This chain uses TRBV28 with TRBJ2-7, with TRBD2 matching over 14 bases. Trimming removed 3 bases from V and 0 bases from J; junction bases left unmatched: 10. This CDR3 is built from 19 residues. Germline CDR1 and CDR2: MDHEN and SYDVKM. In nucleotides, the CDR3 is TGTGCCAGCAGTTTCGCCGGGACTAGCGGGGGCCGTAGCTCCTACGAGCAGTACTTC. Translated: CASSFAGTSGGRSSYEQYF.

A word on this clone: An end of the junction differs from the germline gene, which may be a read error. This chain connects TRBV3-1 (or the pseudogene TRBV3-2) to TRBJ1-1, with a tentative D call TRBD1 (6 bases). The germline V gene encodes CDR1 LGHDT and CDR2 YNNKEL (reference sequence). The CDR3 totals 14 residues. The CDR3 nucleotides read TGTGCCAGCAGCCAAAAGAGCGACAGGCCAAGCTTTCTTTTT. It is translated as CASSQKSDRPSFLF.

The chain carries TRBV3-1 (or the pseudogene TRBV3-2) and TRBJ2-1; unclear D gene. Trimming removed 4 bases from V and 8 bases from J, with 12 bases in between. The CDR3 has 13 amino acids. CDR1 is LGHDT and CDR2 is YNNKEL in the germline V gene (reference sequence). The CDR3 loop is CASSPGFKDEQFF. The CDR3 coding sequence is TGTGCCAGCAGCCCCGGGTTTAAGGATGAGCAGTTCTTC.

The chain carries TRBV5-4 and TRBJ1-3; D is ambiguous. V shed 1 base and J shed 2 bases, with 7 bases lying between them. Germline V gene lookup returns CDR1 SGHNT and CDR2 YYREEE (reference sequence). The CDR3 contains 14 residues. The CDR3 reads CASSLWLAGNTIYF. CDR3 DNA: TGTGCCAGCAGCTTGTGGCTGGCTGGAAACACCATATATTTT.

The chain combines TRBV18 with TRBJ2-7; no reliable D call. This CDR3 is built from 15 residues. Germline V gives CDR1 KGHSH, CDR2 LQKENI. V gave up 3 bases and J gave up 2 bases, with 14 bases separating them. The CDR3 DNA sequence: TGTGCCAGCTCACCTGTGGCCTCCAGTCCCTACGAGCAGTACTTC. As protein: CASSPVASSPYEQYF.

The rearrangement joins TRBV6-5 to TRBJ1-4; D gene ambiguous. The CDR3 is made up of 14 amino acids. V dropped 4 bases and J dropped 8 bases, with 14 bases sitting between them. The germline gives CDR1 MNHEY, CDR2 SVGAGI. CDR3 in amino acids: CASSLWRVREKLFF. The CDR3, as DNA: TGTGCCAGCAGTTTATGGAGAGTAAGGGAAAAACTGTTTTTT.

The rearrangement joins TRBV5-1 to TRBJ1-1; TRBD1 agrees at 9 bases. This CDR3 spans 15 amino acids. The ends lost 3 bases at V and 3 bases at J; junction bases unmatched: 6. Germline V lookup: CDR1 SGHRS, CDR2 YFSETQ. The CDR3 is CASSSGDRVDTEAFF. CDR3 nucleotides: TGCGCCAGCAGCTCAGGGGACAGGGTCGACACTGAAGCTTTCTTT. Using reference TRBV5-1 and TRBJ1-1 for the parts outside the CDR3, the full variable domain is KAGVTQTPRYLIKTRGQQVTLSCSPISGHRSVSWYQQTPGQGLQFLFEYFSETQRNKGNFPGRFSGRQFSNSRSEMNVSTLELGDSALYLCASSSGDRVDTEAFFGQGTRLTVV.

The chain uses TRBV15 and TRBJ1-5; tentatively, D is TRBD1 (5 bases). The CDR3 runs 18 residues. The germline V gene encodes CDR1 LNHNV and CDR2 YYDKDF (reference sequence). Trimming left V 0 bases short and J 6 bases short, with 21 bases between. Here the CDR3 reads CATSREKGATRTIQPQHF. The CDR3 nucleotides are TGTGCCACCAGCAGAGAGAAAGGGGCCACTCGCACCATTCAGCCCCAGCATTTT.

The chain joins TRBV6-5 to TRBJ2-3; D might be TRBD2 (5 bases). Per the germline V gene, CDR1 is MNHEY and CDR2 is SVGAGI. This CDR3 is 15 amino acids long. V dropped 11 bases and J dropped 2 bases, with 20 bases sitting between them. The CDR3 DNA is TGTGCCGCGAGAGAAGGCAGGACTTACACAGATACGCAGTATTTT. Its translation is CAAREGRTYTDTQYF.

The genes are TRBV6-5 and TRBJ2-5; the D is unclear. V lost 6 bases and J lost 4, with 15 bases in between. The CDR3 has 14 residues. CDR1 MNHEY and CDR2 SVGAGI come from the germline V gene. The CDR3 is CASSNQRSGETQYF. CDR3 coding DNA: TGTGCCAGCAGCAACCAGAGATCGGGAGAGACCCAGTACTTC.